This T cell receptor beta chain appears in the sequencing data of a study of blood T cell repertoires in COVID-19. In the study overall: Acute and convalescent COVID-19 samples came from the United States, Italy and Spain. T cells, B-cell-depleted T cells, or PBMCs supplied cDNA or gDNA.

There are 14 residues in the CDR3. Germline V gene sequence: CDR1 SGDLS, CDR2 YYNGEE. Trimming removed 2 bases from V and 2 bases from J, with 10 bases in between. Profiling relied on immunoSEQ multiplex PCR, and the TCRdb table lists in-frame clones only, not all of them. The table shows more than 95,000 clones, with 85% to 90% occurring only once. The chain carries TRBV9 and TRBJ2-5, with a weak D call TRBD1 (6 bases). This TCR was recovered from a human donor in a cohort sampled during active COVID-19. The sequenced sample consisted of peripheral blood. CDR3 loop: CASSVGTSQETQYF. Here the CDR3 DNA reads TGTGCCAGCAGCGTTGGGACATCTCAAGAGACCCAGTACTTC.